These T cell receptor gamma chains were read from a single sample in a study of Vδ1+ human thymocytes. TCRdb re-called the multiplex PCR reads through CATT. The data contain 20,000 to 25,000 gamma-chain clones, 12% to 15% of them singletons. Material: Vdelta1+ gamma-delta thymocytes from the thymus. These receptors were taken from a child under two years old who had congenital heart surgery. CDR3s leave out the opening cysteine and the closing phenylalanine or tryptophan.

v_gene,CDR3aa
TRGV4,ATWNAPKGYKKL
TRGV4,ATWNRYKKL
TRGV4,ATWNGHYYKKL
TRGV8,ATWDSPEEKL
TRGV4,ATWDGRKKL
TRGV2,ATWDIGESSDWIKT
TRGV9,ALWEVHKKL
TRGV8,ATWDRLGTGWFKI
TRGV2,ATWDGVSGRKKL
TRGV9,ALWDLEKL
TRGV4,ATWNARRPLKKL
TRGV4,ATWGYYKKL
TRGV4,ATWNGHLDYKKL
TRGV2,ATWDYHSSDWIKT
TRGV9,ALWEVFPYYKKL
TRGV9,ALWEAPSLYYKKL
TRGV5,ATWDRYKRQNKKL
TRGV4,ATWNVPFRGIKT
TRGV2,ATWDGLYYKKL
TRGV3,ATWDPDHSSDWIKT
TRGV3,ATWDLSAPRSWYKKL
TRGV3,ATWDRPSLLYYKKL
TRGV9,ALWEVCWELGKKIKV
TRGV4,ATWDEANYKKL
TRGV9,ALWEAGVSGTGWFKI
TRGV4,ATWDGLNTPSYYKKL
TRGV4,ATWEPALNKKL
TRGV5,ATWDTDVEKL
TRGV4,ATWDESLNKKL